This T cell receptor beta chain came from a study of CD8+CD57+ T cells in acquired aplastic anemia. Study in general: The average for DNA from sorted CD4+ and CD8+ cells was about 2.9 ug. Whole-study results and caveats: Levels of CD8+ Simpson's diversity were not significantly distinct in patients versus controls. The study identified twenty-nine CD8+ CDR3 sequences shared by patients and controls.

The use of genomic DNA as template underpinned the TCR beta VDJ and CDR3 profiling. TCRdb called the reads again in MiXCR, with one record for every CDR3 protein. Of 310,000 or so distinct CDR3 sequences in the sample, under 60% were seen once. This clonotype was seen repeatedly, ten times or more. What it binds is unknown. Germline-derived CDR1 and CDR2 are SQVTM and ANQGSEA. The CDR3 has 14 residues. The junction had 13 bases not matched to a gene; V was cut back by 6 bases and J by 6 bases. Patients who underwent sequencing had shown CD8+CD57+ cell expansion by flow cytometry. No therapy was given to patients before blood sampling.

Sample: sorted CD4+, CD8+, or CD8+CD57+ T cells (not recorded which) from PBMCs. V usage is TRBV29-1 and J usage is TRBJ2-7; TRBD1 matches at 8 bases. The receptor comes from a human donor with aplastic anemia. CDR3 protein: CSVGLLQGASEQYF. The CDR3 nucleotides read TGCAGCGTGGGACTCTTGCAGGGGGCAAGCGAGCAGTACTTC.